Sequencing of this T cell receptor beta chain was carried out in a study of shared clonotypes between healthy human individuals. Overall study results and limits: Sharing across four donors was highest in naive CD4 (roughly 5%) and lowest in memory CD8 (about 0.4%).

Turning to this clone: Its antigen is currently unknown.

This CDR3 is built from 16 residues. With 5 bases removed from V and 0 bases from J, the gap between germline ends came to 15 bases. The V gene's germline CDR1 is ENHRY and CDR2 SYGVKD. CD45RO-negative CD8 cells positively selected for CCR7 made up the naive population, which excluded terminally differentiated effector memory CD45RA+ cells. Each of the donors was a healthy adult who was HIV-negative and had not had a recent acute infection or vaccination. Sequencing used immunoSEQ multiplex PCR; TCRdb keeps in-frame clones, though not all of them. Here the sample spans about 2.1 million clones, under 95% being singletons.

J is TRBJ2-3 and V is TRBV10-3, with D uncertain. The receptor was derived from a man aged 18 to 30 in good health. Some clones in this sample may be carry-over from other donors' samples. Sequencing was done on a sample of naive CD8+ T cells from PBMCs. The CDR3 DNA reads TGTGCCATCAGTCTTAATGCCGCGACCAGCACAGATACGCAGTATTTT. Protein product: CAISLNAATSTDTQYF.